The 3 T cell receptor beta chains reported below all come from one sample, sequenced in a study of blood T cell repertoires in COVID-19. Sequencing was performed with immunoSEQ multiplex PCR; in TCRdb, only in-frame clones are kept and a portion is missing. The top ten hold 4.5% to 6% of the sample, which has over 110,000 clones, roughly 83% seen once. The sequencing input was PBMCs or T cells enriched from blood (not recorded which). These receptors were taken from a man between 35 and 55 years old with acute COVID-19.

The genes are TRBV3-1 (or the pseudogene TRBV3-2) and TRBJ2-5; maybe TRBD2 (6 bases). The V end lost 0 bases, the J end lost 5 bases, and 13 bases lay between the germline ends. This CDR3 comprises 15 residues. Germline V lookup: CDR1 LGHDT, CDR2 YNNKEL (reference sequence). The chain's CDR3 is CASSQDLAGSETQYF. The DNA of the CDR3 is TGTGCCAGCAGCCAAGACCTTGCCGGGAGCGAGACCCAGTACTTC.

V usage is TRBV7-2 and J usage is TRBJ2-5, with no clear D. V was trimmed by 2 bases and J by 5 bases, leaving 9 bases between them. From germline, CDR1 is SGHTA and CDR2 FQGNSA. This CDR3 is 13 amino acids long. CDR3 sequence reads: CASSLRPRETQYF. CDR3 DNA: TGTGCCAGCAGCTTACGGCCGCGGGAGACCCAGTACTTC.

This rearrangement joins TRBV6-1 to TRBJ1-2; no reliable D call. The V gene's germline CDR1 is MNHNS and CDR2 SASEGT. Between the trimmed V and J ends, which lost 2 bases and 13 bases, there was a span of 11 bases. This CDR3 contains 11 residues. CDR3 residues: CASSEFGEATF. CDR3 bases: TGTGCCAGCAGTGAATTCGGGGAAGCCACCTTC.